These 10 T cell receptor beta chains were sequenced from one sample in a study of blood T cell repertoires in COVID-19. Measured with immunoSEQ multiplex PCR; TCRdb has only the in-frame clones, and not every one. This table has about 310,000 clones, about nine tenths appearing once. Sequenced material: peripheral blood. The receptor set was obtained from a woman in her thirties with COVID-19, enrolled during active disease.

The CDR3 loop reads CASSSGTGGNTEAFF. The CDR3 DNA reads TGCGCCAGCAGCTCGGGGACAGGGGGCAACACTGAAGCTTTCTTT. This chain uses TRBV5-1 with TRBJ1-1, with TRBD1 matching over 12 bases. The CDR3 is 15 residues long. Germline CDR1 reads SGHRS; CDR2 reads YFSETQ. V lost 3 bases and J lost 2; bases outside the gene matches: 2.

This clone was found once. V usage is TRBV11-2 and J usage is TRBJ1-2; the D gene is possibly TRBD1 (5 bases). V shed 5 bases and J shed 3 bases, with 22 bases lying between them. Per germline, CDR1 SGHAT and CDR2 FQNNGV. The length of the CDR3 is 17 residues. CDR3 nucleotides: TGTGCCAGCAGCGGCGTCCGTGGACCGCAGGGTGACTATGGCTACACCTTC. Translated: CASSGVRGPQGDYGYTF.

V is TRBV7-2 and J is TRBJ1-5; 8 bases fit TRBD1. Germline V gene lookup returns CDR1 SGHTA and CDR2 FQGNSA. Trimming removed 1 base from V and 0 bases from J; junction bases left unmatched: 5. The CDR3 extends over 17 amino acids. The CDR3 reads CASSLGQGLLSNQPQHF. The CDR3 DNA follows: TGTGCCAGCAGCTTAGGACAGGGGCTACTTAGCAATCAGCCCCAGCATTTT.

The rearrangement uses TRBV27 and TRBJ2-1, with D maybe TRBD2 (7 bases). Germline assignment: CDR1 MNHEY and CDR2 SMNVEV (reference sequence). This CDR3 contains 15 residues. V lost 2 bases, J lost 1 base, and 9 bases lay in between. CDR3 residues: CASSLRGASYNEQFF. CDR3 DNA: TGTGCCAGCAGTTTACGGGGGGCATCCTACAATGAGCAGTTCTTC.

This chain links TRBV28 with TRBJ1-2, with TRBD1 as a possible D gene (5 bases). CDR1 is MDHEN, CDR2 SYDVKM, per germline. The V and J ends lost 8 bases and 4 bases respectively, with 11 bases between them. This CDR3 spans 12 amino acids. The CDR3 bases are TGTGCCAGCGGTAGGCAGGGCTATGGCTACACCTTC. This translates into CASGRQGYGYTF.

Here the CDR3 reads CASSIEGGSNVAEQFF. The CDR3 DNA sequence: TGTGCCAGTAGTATAGAGGGCGGGAGTAATGTGGCTGAGCAGTTCTTC. This sequence joins TRBV19 and TRBJ2-1; 7 nucleotides line up with TRBD2. The CDR3 loop spans 16 amino acids. J lost 9 bases, V lost 0 bases, and 11 bases had no gene match. Per the germline V gene, CDR1 is LNHDA and CDR2 is SQIVND (reference sequence).

In this sample, this clone turned up once. V is TRBV6-2 or TRBV6-3 and J is TRBJ2-5; 9 bases agree with TRBD2. The trim removed 6 bases at V and 3 bases at J, leaving 8 bases unmatched. Germline CDR1 reads MNHEY; CDR2 reads SVGEGT. The CDR3 length is 15 residues. CDR3 DNA: TGTGCCAGCAGCTTTAGCGGGAGAGGCGAAGAGACCCAGTACTTC. It codes for CASSFSGRGEETQYF.

The rearrangement uses TRBV19 and TRBJ1-4; D is undetermined. Trimming took 9 bases from V and 4 from J, leaving 12 bases between them. This CDR3 spans 13 amino acids. Looked up from germline, CDR1 is LNHDA and CDR2 is SQIVND (reference sequence). CDR3 loop: CASRGSYNEKLFF. CDR3 DNA: TGTGCCAGCCGAGGCAGCTATAATGAAAAACTGTTTTTT.

The V gene is TRBV11-2, the J gene TRBJ2-1; D gene unclear. This CDR3 spans 14 amino acids. Trimming removed 0 bases at V and 3 bases at J, with 6 bases between. Germline-derived CDR1 and CDR2 are SGHAT and FQNNGV. This CDR3 reads CASSLDTVYNEQFF. In DNA form, the CDR3 reads TGTGCCAGCAGCTTAGATACGGTCTACAATGAGCAGTTCTTC. Drawing the rest from reference TRBV11-2 and TRBJ2-1, the complete variable domain is EAGVAQSPRYKIIEKRQSVAFWCNPISGHATLYWYQQILGQGPKLLIQFQNNGVVDDSQLPKDRFSAERLKGVDSTLKIQPAKLEDSAVYLCASSLDTVYNEQFFGPGTRLTVL.

The DNA for the CDR3 is TGTGCCAGCAGCAAGGGACTAGCGGGGTACTCCTACGAGCAGTACTTC. It specifies CASSKGLAGYSYEQYF. The V gene is TRBV5-8, the J gene TRBJ2-7, with 13 bases fitting TRBD2. CDR1 is SGHTS, CDR2 YDEGEE, per germline. Trimming cost V 4 bases and J 0 bases; bases outside gene matches: 4. The CDR3 extends over 16 amino acids.